This TCR beta chain was recorded in a study of blood T cell repertoires in COVID-19. Study details: T cells, B-cell-depleted T cells, or PBMCs provided the cDNA or gDNA that served as material.

This clone has just a few counts. Per the original methods: Reference gene primer amplification gave nucleated cell count estimates. Only in-frame clones appear in the TCRdb table, and some are missing; sequencing was by immunoSEQ multiplex PCR. V, J and clone size reflect that table, while D and trimming were determined from the DNA. The profile covers approximately 290,000 clones, with approximately 85% appearing a single time and roughly 0.94% taken by the ten largest. This CDR3 has 15 amino acids. V lost 3 bases and J lost 14; bases outside the gene matches: 16. The germline gives CDR1 SGDLS, CDR2 YYNGEE.

The chain carries TRBV9 and TRBJ1-3; the match to TRBD1 covers 8 bases. The clonotype comes from a human donor with COVID-19, enrolled during active disease. The donor label of this sample is uncertain. Sample: peripheral blood. The CDR3 reads CASSGVGQVTSPLYF. CDR3 nucleotides: TGTGCCAGCAGCGGAGTGGGACAGGTCACCTCACCCTTATATTTT.